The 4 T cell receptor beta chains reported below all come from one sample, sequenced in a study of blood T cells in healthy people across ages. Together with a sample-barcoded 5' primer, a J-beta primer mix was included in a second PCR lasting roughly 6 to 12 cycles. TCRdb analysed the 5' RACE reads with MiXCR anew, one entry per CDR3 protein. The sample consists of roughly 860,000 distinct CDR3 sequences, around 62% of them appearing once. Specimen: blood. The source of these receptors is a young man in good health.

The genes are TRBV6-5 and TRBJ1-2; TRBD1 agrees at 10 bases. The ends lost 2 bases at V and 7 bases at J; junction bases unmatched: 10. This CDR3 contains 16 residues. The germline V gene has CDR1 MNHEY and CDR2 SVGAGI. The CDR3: CASSYPGRQGAGGYTF. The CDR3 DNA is TGTGCCAGCAGTTACCCGGGGAGACAGGGGGCAGGTGGCTACACCTTC.

For the CDR3, the DNA is TGTGCCATCAGTGAGACTAGCGGGGGGGCCTACAATGAGCAGTTCTTC. This gives the protein CAISETSGGAYNEQFF. The genes are TRBV10-3 and TRBJ2-1, with 13 bases aligning to TRBD2. The CDR3 loop spans 16 amino acids. J was trimmed by 2 bases and V by 2 bases; bases with no gene match: 0. Per germline, CDR1 ENHRY and CDR2 SYGVKD.

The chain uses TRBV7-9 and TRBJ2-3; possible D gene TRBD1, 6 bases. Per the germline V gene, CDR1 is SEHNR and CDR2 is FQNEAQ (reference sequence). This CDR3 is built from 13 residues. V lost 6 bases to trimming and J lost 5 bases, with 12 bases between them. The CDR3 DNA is TGTGCCAGCAGTTTCGGACAGAAAGATACGCAGTATTTT. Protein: CASSFGQKDTQYF.

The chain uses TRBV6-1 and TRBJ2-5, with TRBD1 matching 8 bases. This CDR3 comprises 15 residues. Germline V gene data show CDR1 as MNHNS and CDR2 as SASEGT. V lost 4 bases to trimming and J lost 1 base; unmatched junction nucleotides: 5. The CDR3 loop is CASSGWDRRQETQYF. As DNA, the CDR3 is TGTGCCAGCAGTGGCTGGGACAGGCGCCAAGAGACCCAGTACTTC.